The TCR beta chain under discussion was sequenced for a study of shared clonotypes between healthy human individuals. The assay was immunoSEQ multiplex PCR, and TCRdb's table has in-frame clones only and misses some. The sample holds roughly 480,000 clones, 70% to 85% seen once. The V end was cut by 4 bases, the J end by 0 bases, with 14 bases between. Germline CDR1 reads SGDLS; CDR2 reads YYNGEE. This CDR3 is built from 15 residues. The origin of this receptor is a middle-aged woman in good health. Some clones in this sample may be carry-over from other donors' samples. Sample: PBMCs. The chain uses TRBV9 and TRBJ2-7; D ambiguous. Here the CDR3 reads CASSPVAADSYEQYF. The CDR3 DNA reads as TGTGCCAGCAGCCCCGTGGCAGCTGACTCCTACGAGCAGTACTTC.